Sequencing of this T cell receptor (beta chain) was carried out in a study of shared clonotypes between healthy human individuals. Germline V gene data show CDR1 as SEHNR and CDR2 as FQNEAQ (reference sequence). V lost 5 bases and J lost 7, with 12 bases in between. The CDR3 is made up of 13 amino acids. TCRdb's table, derived via immunoSEQ multiplex PCR, lists solely in-frame clones and lacks some. The data contain 450,000 to 500,000 clones, over 70% of them seen just once; the ten biggest clones take up roughly 13%. On this clone: A far larger clone is just one base off, so this is likely a read error. The missing conserved phenylalanine or tryptophan at the end of this CDR3 makes a read error likely.

This clonotype was sampled from a woman in her 40s in good health. Some clones in this sample may be carry-over from other donors' samples. The chain joins TRBV7-9 to TRBJ1-5; D unresolved. The sample was PBMCs. The CDR3 loop reads CASSPQGGQPQHL. The CDR3 coding sequence is TGTGCCAGCAGCCCCCAAGGAGGGCAGCCCCAGCATCTT.